This TCR beta chain emerged from a study of PD-L1 blockade in urothelial cancer (dated by TCRdb to 2016 to 2017). With regard to the full study: Therapy was started at some point between 2012 and 2014 for all patients, and atezolizumab 1,200 mg was administered intravenously every 3 weeks. About 90% of the roughly 29 patients were identified as males with urothelial cancer of bladder origin, and a prior smoking history was reported by 18 of 29 patients. Pretreatment tumor samples and matched peripheral blood, collected serially before and after atezolizumab treatment, underwent TCR sequencing. Progression-free survival longer than 6 months counted as durable clinical benefit, and TCR features were additionally tested against both progression-free and overall survival. Pretreatment blood TCR-seq was available for twenty-nine patients, at least one posttreatment blood collection was obtained for about 25 patients, and tumor TCR-seq was available for about 25 patients. An exploratory multi-omic analysis was conducted of the somatic, immune and clinical correlates of response to PD-L1 blockade with atezolizumab in urothelial cancer. About 10 patients achieved durable clinical benefit and approximately 20 did not. Blood samples were analyzed at two time points: 3 weeks after treatment start (second dose) and 6 weeks after treatment start. Blood samples gave median yields of about 140,000 T cells and 82,636 unique TCRs, along with a median clonality of approximately 0.084. An ECOG performance status of 0 or 1 was recorded for the patients, and 0 to 3 prior chemotherapy regimens had been received by the patients. In the same patients, pretreatment tumors underwent whole exome sequencing and RNA sequencing in addition to TCR sequencing. Here is what the overall study found, with its caveats: Improved progression-free and overall survival was found to be associated with pretreatment peripheral blood TCR clonality below the median. Patients with durable benefit showed greater expansion of tumor-associated TCR clones in peripheral blood 3 weeks after starting treatment (n ≈ 23, p = 0.022). Small sample size (n of about 30) and many exploratory analyses mean the results are intended to be hypothesis-generating.

Synthetic TCR analog templates were spiked into each PCR so that absolute template abundance could be estimated from read counts. The immunoSEQ assay was used to amplify TCRbeta CDR3 regions from genomic DNA with bias-controlled V and J gene primers. Rearranged TCRbeta segments were sequenced at approximately 20X coverage. The paper's data handling went like this. Clustering was used to correct sequencing errors, and CDR3s were annotated against IMGT to assign V, D and J genes. Downstream analyses used only productive TCRbeta rearrangements, leaving out any out-of-frame or stop-codon sequences. Clonality was calculated as one minus the Shannon entropy normalized by the log of the number of unique productive sequences. Clones differing between time points or between blood and tumor were identified using Fisher's exact test with Benjamini-Hochberg correction, with an adjusted p below 0.01 applied as the threshold. Held by TCRdb, this immuneACCESS table contains in-frame sequences only and omits some clones. Under half of the omission traces to an unresolved V gene where checked; the cause of the rest is unknown. That table gives V, J and clone size, and the DNA gave D and trimming. For this sample there are some 44,000 clones; approximately 80% appear just once. The ten largest clones add up to roughly 16% of the sample.

The sample's time point, from its label and the paper: pretreatment peripheral blood. The cohort included under 35 patients with locally advanced or metastatic urothelial carcinoma who were treated at Memorial Sloan Kettering on a trial protocol. Peripheral blood mononuclear cells were collected pretreatment and during treatment, with between 1 and 8 total time points per patient. The Qiagen DNeasy Blood extraction kit was used to purify genomic DNA from total PBMCs and from tumor samples. PBMCs were collected pretreatment and during treatment, and were isolated and stored as previously described. Inclusive of the bounding cysteine and phenylalanine, the CDR3 is 15 residues long. Left in the record is the CDR3 DNA by itself, 45 bases read in frame from the first base. Relative to germline, V is missing 5 bases and J is missing 3 bases, with 9 bases of the junction outside any gene match. CDR1 MDHEN and CDR2 SYDVKM are derived from the germline V gene.

Comment on this clone: Its binding antigen is unknown. No base-level quality is on record; no much larger clone is a single base apart.

The receptor's source is a man aged 55 to 69 with urothelial cancer. Sequencing was performed on PBMCs, taken around atezolizumab (anti-PD-L1) treatment. The chain was built from TRBV28 and TRBJ2-7; TRBD2 agrees with 8 junctional bases. CDR3 sequence: CASSNRAGALYEQYF. The sequenced DNA is TGTGCCAGCAGTAACCGAGCGGGGGCCCTCTACGAGCAGTACTTC.